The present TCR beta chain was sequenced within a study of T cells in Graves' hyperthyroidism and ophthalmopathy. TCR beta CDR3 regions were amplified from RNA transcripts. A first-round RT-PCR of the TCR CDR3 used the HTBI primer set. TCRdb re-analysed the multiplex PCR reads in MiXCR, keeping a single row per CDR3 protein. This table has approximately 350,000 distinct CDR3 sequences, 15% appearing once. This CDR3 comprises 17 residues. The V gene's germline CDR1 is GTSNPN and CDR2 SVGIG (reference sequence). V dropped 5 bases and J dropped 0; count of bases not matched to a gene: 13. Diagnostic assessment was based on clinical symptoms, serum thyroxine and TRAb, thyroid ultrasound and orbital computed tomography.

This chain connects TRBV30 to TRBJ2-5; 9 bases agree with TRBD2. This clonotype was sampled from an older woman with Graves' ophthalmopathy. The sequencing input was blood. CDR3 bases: TGTGCCTGGGCCCCCGGAGGTCTAGCGGGGAACCAAGAGACCCAGTACTTC. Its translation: CAWAPGGLAGNQETQYF.